The rows below give T cell receptor beta chains drawn from one sample of a study of post-analysis software for immune sequencing data. MiXCR, run by TCRdb on the PCR reads, gives a single entry per CDR3 protein. The top ten hold over 9% of the sample, which has around 700,000 distinct CDR3 sequences, over 45% seen once. Sequencing was carried out using blood. These TCRs come from a girl aged 2 to 10 with multiple sclerosis. Both conserved end residues are part of each CDR3. Fields, in order: clone size, V gene, D gene, J gene, CDR3 protein, CDR3 DNA. The D gene is left open where the match is weak. The size field is filled for only some rows; it gives once, few, many or a size class.

>.|TRBV6-4|.|TRBJ2-3
CASSETPTDTDTQYF
TGTGCCAGCAGTGAAACGCCAACCGACACAGATACGCAGTATTTT
>few|TRBV12-3/TRBV12-4|.|TRBJ2-1
CASMGASSYNEQFF
TGTGCCAGCATGGGGGCGAGCTCCTACAATGAGCAGTTCTTC
>few|TRBV20-1|TRBD2|TRBJ2-5
CSAGTSGRQETQYF
TGCAGTGCTGGGACTAGCGGCAGGCAAGAGACCCAGTACTTC
>.|TRBV28|TRBD2|TRBJ2-1
CASSPPGGGLYNEQFF
TGTGCCAGCAGTCCCCCGGGGGGGGGCCTTTACAATGAGCAGTTCTTC
>.|TRBV2|.|TRBJ2-5
CASKRGMGQETQYF
TGTGCCAGCAAGAGGGGCATGGGCCAAGAGACCCAGTACTTC
>few|TRBV20-1|.|TRBJ1-6
CSAPPLGLNSPLHF
TGCAGTGCCCCCCCACTGGGACTGAATTCACCCCTCCACTTT
>few|TRBV10-2|TRBD2|TRBJ2-3
CASSPSLGLAGEVGTDTQYF
TGCGCCAGCAGTCCATCCTTGGGACTAGCGGGGGAGGTTGGCACAGATACGCAGTATTTT
>.|TRBV7-9|.|TRBJ1-2
CASSFPGARGYTF
TGTGCCAGCAGCTTCCCAGGGGCGCGTGGCTACACCTTC
>.|TRBV20-1|TRBD1|TRBJ1-1
CSARAGQILEAFF
TGCAGTGCTAGAGCGGGACAGATACTTGAAGCTTTCTTT
>few|TRBV5-1|TRBD2|TRBJ2-1
CASSLLTSGRVFF
TGCGCCAGCAGCTTACTGACTAGCGGGAGGGTGTTCTTC
>.|TRBV25-1|TRBD1|TRBJ1-2
CASSDTGGYGYTF
TGTGCCAGCAGTGACACAGGGGGCTATGGCTACACCTTC
>.|TRBV6-1|.|TRBJ2-7
CASSEGYSYEQYF
TGTGCCAGCAGTGAGGGCTACTCCTACGAGCAGTACTTC
>.|TRBV10-2|.|TRBJ1-2
CASSETPGGYTF
TGCGCCAGCAGTGAGACTCCCGGAGGCTACACCTTC
>once|TRBV3-1|.|TRBJ2-1
CASSQDGLVGVDEQFF
TGTGCCAGCAGCCAAGATGGGCTAGTGGGAGTTGATGAGCAGTTCTTC
>.|TRBV27|TRBD2|TRBJ2-1
CASSTGLAGGLVGEQFF
TGTGCCAGCAGTACCGGACTAGCGGGGGGGCTTGTAGGTGAGCAGTTCTTC
>.|TRBV29-1|TRBD1|TRBJ1-4
CSGIDREPNEKLFF
TGCAGCGGGATCGACAGGGAACCTAATGAAAAACTGTTTTTT
>.|TRBV6-1|.|TRBJ2-5
CASSPHVRQGTPEVQETQYF
TGTGCCAGCAGTCCCCATGTTCGCCAGGGGACCCCTGAGGTCCAAGAGACCCAGTACTTC
>.|TRBV12-5|.|TRBJ2-4
CTSGFPRYF
TGTACTAGTGGTTTCCCACGGTACTTC
>.|TRBV6-2/TRBV6-3|TRBD1|TRBJ1-5
CASSYYGDRGQPQHF
TGTGCCAGCAGTTACTACGGGGACAGGGGTCAGCCCCAGCATTTT
>.|TRBV10-3|TRBD2|TRBJ2-1
CAISESSGRDHEQFF
TGTGCCATCAGTGAATCTAGCGGGAGGGACCATGAGCAGTTCTTC
>.|TRBV12-3/TRBV12-4|.|TRBJ2-5
CASSPGLPKETQYF
TGTGCCAGCAGCCCGGGACTCCCCAAAGAGACCCAGTACTTC
>few|TRBV7-2|.|TRBJ1-2
CASSLGGRQNYGYTF
TGTGCCAGCAGCTTAGGGGGGAGACAGAACTATGGCTACACCTTC
>few|TRBV9|.|TRBJ1-2
CASGVDEGANYGYTF
TGTGCCAGCGGCGTAGATGAGGGGGCTAACTATGGCTACACCTTC
>.|TRBV20-1|.|TRBJ1-6
CSAPEGGEISPLHF
TGCAGTGCCCCCGAAGGGGGAGAAATTTCACCCCTCCACTTT
>once|TRBV9|.|TRBJ1-5
CASSVGPGGARPQHF
TGTGCCAGCAGCGTAGGGCCAGGAGGGGCGCGGCCCCAGCATTTT
>.|TRBV7-2|.|TRBJ2-2
CASRPQDSTGELFF
TGTGCCAGCAGACCTCAGGACAGTACCGGGGAGCTGTTTTTT
>.|TRBV30|TRBD1|TRBJ1-1
CAWSRTGGTEAFF
TGTGCCTGGAGCCGGACAGGGGGCACTGAAGCTTTCTTT
>.|TRBV10-3|.|TRBJ2-1
CAITRSVNNEQFF
TGTGCCATCACTAGGAGCGTCAACAATGAGCAGTTCTTC
>few|TRBV12-3/TRBV12-4|TRBD1|TRBJ2-4
CASSLTGTAKNIQYF
TGTGCCAGCAGTCTTACCGGGACAGCTAAAAACATTCAGTACTTC
>.|TRBV9|.|TRBJ1-4
CASSLDSTYEKLFF
TGTGCCAGCAGCTTGGACAGTACTTATGAAAAACTGTTTTTT
>few|TRBV11-1|.|TRBJ2-7
CASSFGRVSYEQYF
TGTGCCAGCAGCTTCGGCAGGGTCTCCTACGAGCAGTACTTC
>.|TRBV10-3|TRBD1|TRBJ2-7
CAIGTGNYEQYF
TGTGCCATCGGGACAGGGAATTACGAGCAGTACTTC
>.|TRBV3-1|.|TRBJ1-2
CAGSRAGGLHGYTF
TGTGCCGGCAGCCGGGCTGGGGGCTTACATGGCTACACCTTC
>.|TRBV29-1|TRBD2|TRBJ2-2
CSVRGGRAINTGELFF
TGCAGCGTTAGGGGCGGGAGGGCCATAAACACCGGGGAGCTGTTTTTT
>.|TRBV7-9|TRBD2|TRBJ2-1
CASSHRSGSIYNEQFF
TGTGCCAGCAGTCACCGTAGCGGGAGCATCTACAATGAGCAGTTCTTC
>.|TRBV5-1|.|TRBJ2-7
CASSLAQGLAASYEQYF
TGCGCCAGCAGCTTGGCTCAGGGGTTAGCGGCCTCCTACGAGCAGTACTTC